This TCR beta chain was identified in a study of shared clonotypes between healthy human individuals. Naive CD8 cells, CD45RO-negative and positively selected for CCR7, excluded terminally differentiated effector memory CD45RA+ cells. The repertoire was sequenced with immunoSEQ multiplex PCR; TCRdb's copy has only in-frame clones and lacks some. The sample shows hundreds of thousands of clones, approximately 96% of them seen only once. Trimming cost V 5 bases and J 6 bases, with 7 bases left between them. CDR3 length: 12 residues. In germline, CDR1 is SEHNR, CDR2 FQNEAQ (reference sequence). V gene TRBV7-9 combines with J gene TRBJ2-2; D remains unclear. The specimen sequenced was naive CD8+ T cells sorted from blood. This clonotype originated in a woman aged 25 to 45 in good health. The CDR3 region is CASSISPGELFF. The CDR3 DNA reads as TGTGCCAGCAGCATAAGTCCCGGGGAGCTGTTTTTT.